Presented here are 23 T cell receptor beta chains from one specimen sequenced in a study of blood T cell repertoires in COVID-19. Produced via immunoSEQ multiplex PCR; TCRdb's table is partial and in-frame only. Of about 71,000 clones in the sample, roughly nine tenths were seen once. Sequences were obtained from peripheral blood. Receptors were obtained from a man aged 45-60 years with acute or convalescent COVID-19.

CDR3 protein: CASKQGMGTEAFF. CDR3 DNA: TGTGCCAGCAAACAGGGCATGGGGACTGAAGCTTTCTTT. The V gene is TRBV27, the J gene TRBJ1-1; D is possibly TRBD1 (6 bases). The CDR3 totals 13 residues. V gave up 7 bases and J gave up 5 bases, with 14 bases separating them. The germline gives CDR1 MNHEY, CDR2 SMNVEV (reference sequence).

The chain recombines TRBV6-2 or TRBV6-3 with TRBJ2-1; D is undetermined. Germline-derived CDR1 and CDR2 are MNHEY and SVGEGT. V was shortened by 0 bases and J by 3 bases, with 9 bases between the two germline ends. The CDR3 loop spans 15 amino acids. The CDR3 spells CASSYSLTGYNEQFF. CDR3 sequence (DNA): TGTGCCAGCAGTTACTCGTTGACGGGCTACAATGAGCAGTTCTTC.

CDR3 sequence (DNA): TGTGCCAGCAGCTTAGATAACAGGGGGGGAGATACGCAGTATTTT. Protein sequence: CASSLDNRGGDTQYF. The chain is built from TRBV11-2 and TRBJ2-3, with TRBD1 as a possible D gene (8 bases). The V gene lost 0 bases and the J gene lost 5 bases, with 12 bases spanning the gap. CDR1 SGHAT and CDR2 FQNNGV come from the germline V gene. This CDR3 contains 15 residues. Together with reference TRBV11-2 and TRBJ2-3, the CDR3 gives the full variable domain: EAGVAQSPRYKIIEKRQSVAFWCNPISGHATLYWYQQILGQGPKLLIQFQNNGVVDDSQLPKDRFSAERLKGVDSTLKIQPAKLEDSAVYLCASSLDNRGGDTQYFGPGTRLTVL.

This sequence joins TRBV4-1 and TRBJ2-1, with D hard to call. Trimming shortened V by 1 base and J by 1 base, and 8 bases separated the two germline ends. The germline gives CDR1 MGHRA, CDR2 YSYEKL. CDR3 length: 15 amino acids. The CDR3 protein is CASSQGGESYNEQFF. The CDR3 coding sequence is TGCGCCAGCAGCCAAGGCGGAGAGTCCTACAATGAGCAGTTCTTC.

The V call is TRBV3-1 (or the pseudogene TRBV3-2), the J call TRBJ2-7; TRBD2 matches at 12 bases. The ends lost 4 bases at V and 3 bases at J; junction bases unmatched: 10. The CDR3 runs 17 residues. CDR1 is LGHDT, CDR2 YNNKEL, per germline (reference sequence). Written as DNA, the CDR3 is TGTGCCAGCAGCCCCGGACTAGCGGGAAAGGGTCGCTACGAGCAGTACTTC. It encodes CASSPGLAGKGRYEQYF.

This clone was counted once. As DNA, the CDR3 is TGCGCCAGCAGCCAGACAGGGTCCGGGGAGCTGTTTTTT. Translated: CASSQTGSGELFF. The J gene is TRBJ2-2, the V gene TRBV4-3, with 7 nucleotides matching TRBD1. In germline, CDR1 is LGHNA, CDR2 YSLEER. The CDR3 totals 13 residues. Trimming cost V 3 bases and J 6 bases; bases outside gene matches: 1.

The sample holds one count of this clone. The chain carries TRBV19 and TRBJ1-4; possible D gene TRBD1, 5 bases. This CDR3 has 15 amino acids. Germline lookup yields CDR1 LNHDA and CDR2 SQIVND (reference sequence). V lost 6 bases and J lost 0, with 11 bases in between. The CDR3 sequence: CASRGGTATNEKLFF. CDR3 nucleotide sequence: TGTGCCAGTAGAGGAGGGACGGCAACTAATGAAAAACTGTTTTTT.

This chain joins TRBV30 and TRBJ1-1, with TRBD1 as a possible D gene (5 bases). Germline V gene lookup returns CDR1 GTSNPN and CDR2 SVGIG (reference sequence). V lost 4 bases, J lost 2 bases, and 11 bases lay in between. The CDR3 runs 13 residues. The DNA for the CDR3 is TGTGCCTGGACAGGGATATTAAACACTGAAGCTTTCTTT. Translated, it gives CAWTGILNTEAFF.

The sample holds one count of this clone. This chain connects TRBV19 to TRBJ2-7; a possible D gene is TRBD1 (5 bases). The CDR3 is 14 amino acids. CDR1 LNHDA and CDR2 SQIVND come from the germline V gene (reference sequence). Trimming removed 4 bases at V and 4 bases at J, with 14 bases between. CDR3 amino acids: CASSRGQGRYEQYF. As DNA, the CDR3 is TGTGCCAGTAGTAGAGGACAAGGACGATACGAGCAGTACTTC.

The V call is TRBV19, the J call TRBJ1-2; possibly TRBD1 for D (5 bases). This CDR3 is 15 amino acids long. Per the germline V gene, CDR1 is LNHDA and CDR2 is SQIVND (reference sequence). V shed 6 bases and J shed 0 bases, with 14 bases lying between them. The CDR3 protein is CASRVGGKPNYGYTF. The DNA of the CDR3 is TGTGCCAGTAGGGTTGGGGGGAAACCTAACTATGGCTACACCTTC. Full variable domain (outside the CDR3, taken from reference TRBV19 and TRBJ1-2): DGGITQSPKYLFRKEGQNVTLSCEQNLNHDAMYWYRQDPGQGLRLIYYSQIVNDFQKGDIAEGYSVSREKKESFPLTVTSAQKNPTAFYLCASRVGGKPNYGYTFGSGTRLTVV.

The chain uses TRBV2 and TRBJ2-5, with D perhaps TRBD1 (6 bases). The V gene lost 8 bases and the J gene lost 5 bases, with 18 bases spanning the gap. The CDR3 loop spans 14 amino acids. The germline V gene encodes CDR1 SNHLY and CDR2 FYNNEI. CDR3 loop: CASVAWGLRETQYF. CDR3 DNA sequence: TGTGCCAGCGTCGCGTGGGGGCTGAGGGAGACCCAGTACTTC.

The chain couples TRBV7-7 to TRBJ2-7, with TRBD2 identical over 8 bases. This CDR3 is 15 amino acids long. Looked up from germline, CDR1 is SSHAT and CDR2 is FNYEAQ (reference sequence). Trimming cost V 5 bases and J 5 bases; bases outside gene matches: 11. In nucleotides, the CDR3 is TGTGCCAGCAGCAAGGCTCCCCTAGCGGGTGACGAGCAGTACGTC. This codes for CASSKAPLAGDEQYV.

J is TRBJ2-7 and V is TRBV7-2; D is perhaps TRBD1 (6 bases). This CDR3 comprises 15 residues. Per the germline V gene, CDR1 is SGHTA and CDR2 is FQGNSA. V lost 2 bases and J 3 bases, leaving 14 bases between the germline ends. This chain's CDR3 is CASSLWGQGYYEQYF. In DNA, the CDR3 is TGTGCCAGCAGCTTATGGGGTCAGGGGTACTACGAGCAGTACTTC.

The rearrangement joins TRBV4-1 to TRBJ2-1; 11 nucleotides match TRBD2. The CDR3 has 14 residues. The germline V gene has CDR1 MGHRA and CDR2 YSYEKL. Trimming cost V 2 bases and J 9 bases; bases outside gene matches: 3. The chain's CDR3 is CASSQPGLAVEQFF. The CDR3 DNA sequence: TGCGCCAGCAGCCAACCGGGACTAGCGGTTGAGCAGTTCTTC.

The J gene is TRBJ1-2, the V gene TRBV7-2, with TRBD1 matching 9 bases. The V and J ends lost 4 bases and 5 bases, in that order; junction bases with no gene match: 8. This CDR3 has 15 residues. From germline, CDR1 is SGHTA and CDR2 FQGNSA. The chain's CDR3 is CASSSWTGEWYGYTF. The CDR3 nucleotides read TGTGCCAGCAGCTCCTGGACAGGGGAGTGGTATGGCTACACCTTC.

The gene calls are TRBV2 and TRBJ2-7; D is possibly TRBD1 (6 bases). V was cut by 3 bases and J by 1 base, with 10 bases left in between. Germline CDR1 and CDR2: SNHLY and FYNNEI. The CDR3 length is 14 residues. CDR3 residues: CASSDWDTSYEQYF. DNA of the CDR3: TGTGCCAGCAGTGACTGGGACACATCCTACGAGCAGTACTTC.

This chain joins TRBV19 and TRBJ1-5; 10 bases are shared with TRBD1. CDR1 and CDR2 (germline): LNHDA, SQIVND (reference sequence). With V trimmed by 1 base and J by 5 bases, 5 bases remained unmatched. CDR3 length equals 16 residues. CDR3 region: CASSIVTGGIDQPQHF. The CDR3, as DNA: TGTGCCAGTAGTATAGTGACAGGGGGCATCGATCAGCCCCAGCATTTT.

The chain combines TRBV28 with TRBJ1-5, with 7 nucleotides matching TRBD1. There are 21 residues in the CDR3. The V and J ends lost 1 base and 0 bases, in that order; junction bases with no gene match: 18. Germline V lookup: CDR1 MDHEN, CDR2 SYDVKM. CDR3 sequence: CASSLYHRGRSFTYSNQPQHF. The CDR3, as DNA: TGTGCCAGCAGTTTATACCACAGGGGACGCAGCTTTACTTATAGCAATCAGCCCCAGCATTTT. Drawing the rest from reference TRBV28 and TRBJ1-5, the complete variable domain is DVKVTQSSRYLVKRTGEKVFLECVQDMDHENMFWYRQDPGLGLRLIYFSYDVKMKEKGDIPEGYSVSREKKERFSLILESASTNQTSMYLCASSLYHRGRSFTYSNQPQHFGDGTRLSIL.

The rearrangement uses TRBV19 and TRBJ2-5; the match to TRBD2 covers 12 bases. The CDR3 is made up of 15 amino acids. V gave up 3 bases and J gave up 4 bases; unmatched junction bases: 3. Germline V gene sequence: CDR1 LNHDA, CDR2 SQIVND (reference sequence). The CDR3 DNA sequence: TGTGCCAGTAGTATCGCTAGCGGGAGGGGAGAGACCCAGTACTTC. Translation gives CASSIASGRGETQYF.

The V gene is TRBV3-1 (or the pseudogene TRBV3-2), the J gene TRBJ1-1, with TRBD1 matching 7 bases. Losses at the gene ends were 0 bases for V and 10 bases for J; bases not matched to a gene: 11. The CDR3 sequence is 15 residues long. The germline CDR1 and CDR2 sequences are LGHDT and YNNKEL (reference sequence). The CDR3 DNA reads TGTGCCAGCAGCCAAGACGGGAGGGGGCGTTATCGAGCTTTCTTT. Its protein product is CASSQDGRGRYRAFF.

As DNA, the CDR3 is TGTGCCAGCAGCCCCCGCGGGGGGCTTGGATCACCCCTCCACTTT. It is translated as CASSPRGGLGSPLHF. The V gene is TRBV9, the J gene TRBJ1-6, with D maybe TRBD1 (6 bases). This CDR3 region has 15 residues. Germline V CDR1 and CDR2: SGDLS, YYNGEE. V was trimmed by 4 bases and J by 10 bases, leaving 18 bases between them.

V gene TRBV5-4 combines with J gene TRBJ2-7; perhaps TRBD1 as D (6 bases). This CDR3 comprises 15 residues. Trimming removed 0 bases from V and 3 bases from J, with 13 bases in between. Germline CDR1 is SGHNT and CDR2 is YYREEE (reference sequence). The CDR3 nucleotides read TGTGCCAGCAGCTTGGGTGGACAGAAGGGCTACGAGCAGTACGTC. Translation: CASSLGGQKGYEQYV.

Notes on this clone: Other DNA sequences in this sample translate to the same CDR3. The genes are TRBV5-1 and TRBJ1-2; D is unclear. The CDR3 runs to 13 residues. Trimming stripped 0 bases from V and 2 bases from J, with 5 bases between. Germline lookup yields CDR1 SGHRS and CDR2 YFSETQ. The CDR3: CASSLGQNYGYTF. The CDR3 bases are TGCGCCAGCAGCTTGGGACAAAACTATGGCTACACCTTC.